The clone carrying this TCR beta chain was seen at least ten times. Antigen specificity is unknown. The sample comes from a study of blood T cells in healthy people across ages. Whole-study findings and limits: TCR beta diversity was tightly associated with the proportion of naive T cells.

Then a second PCR, running roughly 7 to 11 cycles, was carried out with a sample-barcoded 5' primer and a J-beta primer mix. TCRdb re-derived calls from the 5' RACE reads in MiXCR, one entry per CDR3 protein. The table lists 850,000 or so distinct CDR3 sequences, around 26% of them singletons. The CDR3 runs 15 residues. The trim removed 7 bases at V and 4 bases at J, leaving 6 bases unmatched. This chain joins TRBV12-3 or TRBV12-4 and TRBJ2-3, with TRBD2 matching 12 bases. Sequenced sample: blood. The receptor was isolated from a woman older than 75 in good health. The CDR3 spells CASKRTSGDSDTQYF. The CDR3 DNA is TGTGCCAGCAAACGGACTAGCGGGGACTCAGATACGCAGTATTTT.